Below are 6 T cell receptor beta chains sequenced from a single sample in a study of blood T cell repertoires in COVID-19. TCRdb's table, derived via immunoSEQ multiplex PCR, lists solely in-frame clones and lacks some. The sample lists some 300,000 clones; approximately 90% were seen once. Sequences were obtained from PBMCs or T cells enriched from blood (not recorded which). The receptor source for this set is a woman aged 55 to 70 in a cohort exposed to, infected with or recovered from COVID-19 (not recorded which).

The chain employs TRBV19 and TRBJ1-2; 8 nucleotides align to TRBD1. CDR3 length equals 14 residues. Per germline, CDR1 LNHDA and CDR2 SQIVND (reference sequence). V lost 7 bases to trimming and J lost 4 bases; unmatched junction nucleotides: 8. The CDR3 protein is CASTSGQGGYGYTF. The DNA for the CDR3 is TGTGCCAGTACTTCTGGACAGGGAGGCTATGGCTACACCTTC.

The chain couples TRBV7-9 to TRBJ2-7, with 9 bases matching TRBD1. Germline V gives CDR1 SEHNR, CDR2 FQNEAQ (reference sequence). V shed 6 bases, J shed 3 bases, and the junction held 12 bases outside the gene matches. This CDR3 spans 16 amino acids. CDR3 coding DNA: TGTGCCAGCAGACCATGGTCCGGGACAGGGATCTACGAGCAGTACTTC. It is translated as CASRPWSGTGIYEQYF. Combining the CDR3 with reference TRBV7-9 and TRBJ2-7 gives the whole variable domain DTGVSQNPRHKITKRGQNVTFRCDPISEHNRLYWYRQTLGQGPEFLTYFQNEAQLEKSRLLSDRFSAERPKGSFSTLEIQRTEQGDSAMYLCASRPWSGTGIYEQYFGPGTRLTVT.

V gene TRBV5-1 combines with J gene TRBJ2-3; 8 bases agree with TRBD1. Trimming at V came to 4 bases and at J to 5 bases, leaving 6 bases not matched to a gene. The CDR3 sequence is 14 residues long. The germline V gene encodes CDR1 SGHRS and CDR2 YFSETQ. CDR3 residues: CASSTQGDGDTQYF. CDR3 DNA sequence: TGCGCCAGCAGCACACAGGGGGATGGAGATACGCAGTATTTT.

V usage is TRBV5-8 and J usage is TRBJ2-5, with TRBD2 matching over 13 bases. The CDR3 has 19 amino acids. In germline, CDR1 is SGHTS, CDR2 YDEGEE. With 3 bases clipped from V and 1 base from J, the junction kept 12 bases outside the gene matches. CDR3: CASSSSRLAGGGGQETQYF. DNA of the CDR3: TGTGCCAGCAGCTCCTCTAGACTAGCGGGAGGAGGGGGCCAAGAGACCCAGTACTTC.

In its sample, this clone was seen once. This chain links TRBV27 with TRBJ2-7; no clear D gene. This CDR3 comprises 14 residues. V dropped 0 bases and J dropped 1 base, with 7 bases sitting between them. The germline CDR1 and CDR2 sequences are MNHEY and SMNVEV (reference sequence). DNA for the CDR3: TGTGCCAGCAGTTTATCCCTGTCTTCCTACGAGCAGTACTTC. Its translation: CASSLSLSSYEQYF.

The gene calls are TRBV6-5 and TRBJ2-7; 8 nucleotides align to TRBD1. Germline loops: CDR1 MNHEY, CDR2 SVGAGI. CDR3 length equals 15 residues. The ends lost 4 bases at V and 4 bases at J; junction bases unmatched: 9. The CDR3 loop reads CASSSPPTGAYEQYF. The CDR3 DNA is TGTGCCAGCAGTTCACCTCCGACAGGGGCATACGAGCAGTACTTC.